These 12 T cell receptor beta chains share one sample of origin, sequenced in a study of low-dose radiotherapy and immunotherapy resistance in tumors. Time point of the sample: before trial treatment. With TRAV- and TRBV-specific primers, first-strand cDNA was made, covering the alpha and beta chains. For amplifying TCRs, the PCR ran for around 20 cycles with Phusion, which was used together with a constant-region primer and the adapter on the V primers. TCRdb reprocessed the reads with MiXCR, giving one entry per CDR3 protein. Of 64,000 or so distinct CDR3 sequences detected, about a third appear once; the ten largest clones hold approximately 12%. This specimen consisted of PBMCs, obtained before treatment. The receptors were gathered from a female donor with ovarian cancer.

The chain is built from TRBV11-3 and TRBJ2-1; D unresolved. The V end lost 4 bases, the J end lost 8 bases, and 18 bases lay between the germline ends. In germline, CDR1 is SGHNT, CDR2 YENEEA. CDR3 size: 15 residues. The CDR3 here is CASSSRTGPCDEQFF. The CDR3 DNA follows: TGTGCCAGCAGCTCACGGACGGGCCCGTGCGATGAGCAGTTCTTC.

With regard to this clonotype: Since a far larger clone is one base different, this is likely a read error. The chain couples TRBV6-2 or TRBV6-3 to TRBJ2-1; D remains ambiguous. The CDR3 loop spans 12 amino acids. Trimming took off 5 bases at V and 10 bases at J, with 12 bases between the two ends. CDR1 is MNHEY and CDR2 is SVGEGT in the germline V gene. The CDR3 bases are TGTGCCAGCAGTGAACTGGAATACGAGCAGTTCTTC. Translation gives CASSELEYEQFF.

This clonotype was recorded many times. This chain links TRBV29-1 with TRBJ1-2, with 11 bases identical to TRBD1. Germline CDR1 reads SQVTM; CDR2 reads ANQGSEA. The CDR3 has 13 amino acids. V was clipped by 6 bases and J by 8 bases; unmatched bases: 8. CDR3 nucleotides: TGCAGCGTCGGACAGGGGGCGGGCGGGGGCTACACCTTC. The encoded protein is CSVGQGAGGGYTF.

This clonotype was recorded many times. This chain connects TRBV6-2 or TRBV6-3 to TRBJ2-2; 11 bases align to TRBD2. Trimming removed 7 bases from V and 5 bases from J; junction bases left unmatched: 6. This CDR3 comprises 15 residues. Germline CDR1 reads MNHEY; CDR2 reads SVGEGT. The CDR3 nucleotides are TGTGCCAGCATTAGCGGGGGGGCCGGAACCGGGGAGCTGTTTTTT. Protein sequence: CASISGGAGTGELFF.

This clonotype was counted at least ten times. The rearrangement uses TRBV5-1 and TRBJ2-5, with 11 nucleotides matching TRBD2. J lost 0 bases, V lost 4 bases, and 2 bases had no gene match. The CDR3 runs 15 residues. CDR1 is SGHRS, CDR2 YFSETQ, per germline. In DNA, the CDR3 is TGCGCCAGCAGCGTAGCGGGGGGGAACCAAGAGACCCAGTACTTC. This sequence encodes CASSVAGGNQETQYF.

This clonotype was seen at least ten times. The CDR3 DNA is TGTGCCAGCAGCCCAGGAACAGACTATGGCTACACCTTC. Protein sequence: CASSPGTDYGYTF. V is TRBV7-2 and J is TRBJ1-2; no firm D call. Germline V gene sequence: CDR1 SGHTA, CDR2 FQGNSA. Between the trimmed V and J ends, which lost 5 bases and 3 bases, there was a span of 10 bases. The CDR3 contains 13 residues.

This clonotype was counted many times. The chain combines TRBV27 with TRBJ2-1; D tentatively fits TRBD1 or TRBD2 (5 bases each). CDR3 size: 18 residues. Germline values: CDR1 MNHEY, CDR2 SMNVEV (reference sequence). V lost 2 bases to trimming and J lost 2 bases, with 19 bases between them. CDR3 sequence reads: CASSLRWGGGRPYNEQFF. The CDR3 DNA sequence: TGTGCCAGCAGTTTAAGGTGGGGTGGGGGACGCCCCTACAATGAGCAGTTCTTC.

Many counts were recorded for this clonotype. This chain uses TRBV24-1 with TRBJ1-1; 9 bases align to TRBD1. The CDR3 extends over 16 amino acids. CDR1 is KGHDR and CDR2 is SFDVKD in the germline V gene. Trimming cost V 9 bases and J 0 bases; bases outside gene matches: 10. In DNA form, the CDR3 reads TGTGCCACCCGGGGGCTGGACAGGGGAATGAACACTGAAGCTTTCTTT. Translation: CATRGLDRGMNTEAFF.

Judged by abundance, this clonotype is medium-sized (0.01 to 0.1%). V gene TRBV10-3 combines with J gene TRBJ1-3; 7 bases line up with TRBD1. The CDR3 contains 13 residues. With V trimmed by 8 bases and J by 0 bases, 1 base remained unmatched. Germline CDR1 and CDR2: ENHRY and SYGVKD. CDR3 residues: CAIRDSSGNTIYF. The DNA for the CDR3 is TGTGCCATCCGGGACAGCTCTGGAAACACCATATATTTT.

V is TRBV5-1 and J is TRBJ2-5; perhaps D is TRBD1 or TRBD2 (5 bases each). The CDR3 has 15 residues. The germline CDR1 and CDR2 sequences are SGHRS and YFSETQ. V shed 3 bases and J shed 4 bases, with 16 bases lying between them. The CDR3 sequence is CASSSRDARGETQYF. The CDR3, as DNA: TGCGCCAGCAGCTCCCGGGACGCCCGGGGAGAGACCCAGTACTTC.

This clonotype has a count of ten or more. The rearrangement uses TRBV4-2 and TRBJ2-5, with a tentative D call TRBD1 (5 bases). V lost 0 bases, J lost 4 bases, and 12 bases lay in between. Per the germline V gene, CDR1 is LGHNA and CDR2 is YNFKEQ. This CDR3 is 15 amino acids long. CDR3 loop: CASSQEMGLLETQYF. As DNA, the CDR3 is TGTGCCAGCAGCCAAGAAATGGGGCTTCTAGAGACCCAGTACTTC.

The sample holds many counts of this clonotype. The chain links TRBV19 to TRBJ1-1; the D gene is possibly TRBD1 (6 bases). The CDR3 extends over 14 amino acids. With 7 bases removed from V and 0 bases from J, the gap between germline ends came to 12 bases. Per germline, CDR1 LNHDA and CDR2 SQIVND (reference sequence). CDR3 coding DNA: TGTGCCAGTAAATCAGGGGACTTGAACACTGAAGCTTTCTTT. The encoded protein is CASKSGDLNTEAFF.